This section outlines one T cell receptor beta chain sequence together with its context. Its target is unknown. Sample donors were healthy Caucasian individuals that came from Russia, aged about 6 to 95. They isolated at least 6.5 million PBMCs from each sample. Total RNA, at least 5 micrograms per sample, was extracted from PBMCs. This sample is drawn from a study of blood T cells in healthy people across ages. Findings and caveats of the study: As naive T cell percentage varied, TCR beta diversity correlated strongly with it.

It was with a sample-barcoded 5' primer and a J-beta primer mix that a second PCR of about 6 to 12 cycles was run. A single record per CDR3 protein comes from TCRdb applying MiXCR to the 5' RACE reads. The sample yields 800,000 to 1,000,000 distinct CDR3 sequences, 48% seen once. Per germline, CDR1 DFQATT and CDR2 SNEGSKA (reference sequence). V gave up 7 bases and J gave up 6 bases, with 13 bases separating them. This CDR3 is 12 amino acids long. The V call is TRBV20-1, the J call TRBJ2-4; perhaps TRBD2 as D (5 bases). The clonotype originates from a man aged 30 to 45 in good health. Sequencing input: blood. The CDR3 region is CSVPREGNIQYF. DNA for the CDR3: TGCAGTGTCCCCCGAGAGGGAAACATTCAGTACTTC.